The sequence of this TCR beta chain was determined in a study of CD8 T cells in ankylosing spondylitis. General observations from the study: Within ankylosing spondylitis blood, a TCR beta motif made up of under 10 highly homologous variants appeared to be characteristic. Past studies reported some motif variants in reactive arthritis synovial fluid and blood. According to the report, clones linked to the disease were significantly enriched in matched synovial fluid samples taken from ankylosing spondylitis patients. Relatively rare in peripheral blood, disease-linked clones were also CD8+.

This clonotype came up a few times. The target antigen is unknown. V lost 5 bases and J lost 2; bases outside the gene matches: 12. Germline V gives CDR1 DFQATT, CDR2 SNEGSKA (reference sequence). The CDR3 runs 16 residues. TCRdb itself ran the 5' RACE reads through MiXCR, one entry per CDR3 protein. The sample carries over 110,000 distinct CDR3 sequences, roughly 8% recorded once. The receptor was derived from a male donor with ankylosing spondylitis. This chain connects TRBV20-1 to TRBJ2-5, with 9 nucleotides matching TRBD2. Sequences were obtained from synovial fluid, either unsorted or a sorted T cell fraction (not recorded which). This CDR3 is CSALSGGFAPQETQYF. Written as DNA, the CDR3 is TGCAGTGCTCTTAGCGGGGGCTTTGCCCCACAAGAGACCCAGTACTTC.